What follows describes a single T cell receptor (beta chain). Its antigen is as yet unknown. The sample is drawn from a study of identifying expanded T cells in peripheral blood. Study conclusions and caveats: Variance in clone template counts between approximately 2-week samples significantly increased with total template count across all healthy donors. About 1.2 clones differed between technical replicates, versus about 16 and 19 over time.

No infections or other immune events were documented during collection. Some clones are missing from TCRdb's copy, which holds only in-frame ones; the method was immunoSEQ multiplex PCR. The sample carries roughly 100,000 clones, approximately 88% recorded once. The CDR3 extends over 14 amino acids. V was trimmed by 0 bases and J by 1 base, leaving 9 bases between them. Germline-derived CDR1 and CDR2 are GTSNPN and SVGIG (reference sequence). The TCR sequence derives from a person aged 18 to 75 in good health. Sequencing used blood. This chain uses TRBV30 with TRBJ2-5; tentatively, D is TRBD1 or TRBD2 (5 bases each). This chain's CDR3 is CAWSVWGIQETQYF. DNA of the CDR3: TGTGCCTGGAGTGTCTGGGGGATCCAAGAGACCCAGTACTTC.